The present entry profiles one T cell receptor (beta chain) with its context. This specimen belongs to a study of blood T cell repertoires in COVID-19. About the study: The United States, Italy and Spain supplied acute and convalescent COVID-19 samples.

CDR1 and CDR2 from the germline V gene are MDHEN and SYDVKM. The ends were cut back, 8 bases at V and 3 bases at J, with 7 bases in the middle. This CDR3 region has 11 residues. Per the study methods: Reference gene primers were amplified, and this amplification served to estimate nucleated cell counts. Profiled with immunoSEQ multiplex PCR; TCRdb holds only in-frame clones, not every one. D and trimming were read from the DNA, whereas the V and J calls and clone size are those reported in that table. Of hundreds of thousands of clones in the sample, more than 80% were seen once. V and J are TRBV28 and TRBJ1-2, with unresolved D. The receptor was derived from a young man who had recovered from COVID-19. Sequenced material: PBMCs or T cells enriched from blood (not recorded which). The CDR3 DNA reads TGTGCCAGCGGGCGGGACTATGGCTACACCTTC. This translates into CASGRDYGYTF.